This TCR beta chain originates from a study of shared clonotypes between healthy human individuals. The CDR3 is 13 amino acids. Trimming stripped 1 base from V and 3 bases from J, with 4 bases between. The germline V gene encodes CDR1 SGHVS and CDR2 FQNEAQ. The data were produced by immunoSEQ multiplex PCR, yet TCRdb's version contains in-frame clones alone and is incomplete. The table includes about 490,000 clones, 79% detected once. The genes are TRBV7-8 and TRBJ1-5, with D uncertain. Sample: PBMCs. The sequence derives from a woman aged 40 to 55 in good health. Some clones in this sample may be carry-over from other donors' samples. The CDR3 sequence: CASSLENNQPQHF. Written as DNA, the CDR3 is TGTGCCAGCAGCTTAGAGAACAATCAGCCCCAGCATTTT.